These 7 T cell receptor beta chains were all obtained from the same sample, sequenced in a study of blood T cells in healthy people across ages. Primed by a sample-barcoded 5' primer and a J-beta primer mix, a second PCR proceeded for roughly 6 to 12 cycles. TCRdb ran MiXCR on the 5' RACE reads and lists one entry per CDR3 protein. The repertoire consists of 800,000 or so distinct CDR3 sequences, with around two thirds occurring once and the leading ten covering approximately 30%. Source material: blood. The receptors were gathered from a man under 40 in good health.

The J gene is TRBJ2-1, the V gene TRBV21-1; TRBD1 was called by the table and not checked on the DNA. TRBV21-1 is labeled a pseudogene. The CDR3 spans 15 residues. The CDR3 protein is CASSKAGEVINEQFF. CDR3 DNA sequence: TGTGCCAGCAGCAAAGCAGGGGAAGTAATAAATGAGCAGTTCTTC.

The chain combines TRBV7-9 with TRBJ1-1, with TRBD1 matching over 9 bases. With 5 bases clipped from V and 6 bases from J, the junction kept 10 bases outside the gene matches. The CDR3 is 15 residues long. The germline V gene encodes CDR1 SEHNR and CDR2 FQNEAQ (reference sequence). The CDR3 protein is CASSQSGTGFAEAFF. The CDR3 nucleotides are TGTGCCAGCAGCCAGTCCGGGACAGGGTTCGCTGAAGCTTTCTTT.

J is TRBJ2-5 and V is TRBV5-6, with D unclear. The germline V and J ends were trimmed by 2 bases and 2 bases, with 10 bases remaining between them. Germline CDR1 reads SGHDT; CDR2 reads YYEEEE. CDR3 length equals 14 residues. In DNA form, the CDR3 reads TGTGCCAGCAGCTTAGGAGCGTTTCAAGAGACCCAGTACTTC. This gives the protein CASSLGAFQETQYF. Based on the CDR3 plus reference TRBV5-6 and TRBJ2-5, the full variable domain is DAGVTQSPTHLIKTRGQQVTLRCSPKSGHDTVSWYQQALGQGPQFIFQYYEEEERQRGNFPDRFSGHQFPNYSSELNVNALLLGDSALYLCASSLGAFQETQYFGPGTRLLVL.

Worth noting for this clonotype: A much larger clone differs from this one at a single base, so this may be a read error. The chain combines TRBV20-1 with TRBJ1-6; D uncertain. With 5 bases removed from V and 10 bases from J, the gap between germline ends came to 12 bases. Germline V CDR1 and CDR2: DFQATT, SNEGSKA (reference sequence). This CDR3 is 12 amino acids long. CDR3 amino acids: CSALKTESPLHF. CDR3 DNA: TGCAGTGCTCTTAAGACGGAATCACCCCTCCACTTT.

The chain combines TRBV5-1 with TRBJ2-7; D not certain. Germline V lookup: CDR1 SGHRS, CDR2 YFSETQ. V dropped 9 bases and J dropped 0 bases, with 13 bases sitting between them. The CDR3 loop spans 13 amino acids. The CDR3 nucleotides read TGCGCCACTAAGGAGCCGCCCTCCTACGAGCAGTACTTC. It encodes CATKEPPSYEQYF.

V usage is TRBV7-2 and J usage is TRBJ2-1; 8 nucleotides match TRBD2. The CDR3 has 16 residues. Germline trimming cut 1 base from V and 6 bases from J; bases unmatched to any gene: 8. Germline V lookup: CDR1 SGHTA, CDR2 FQGNSA. The chain's CDR3 is CASSLGGGRAGNEQFF. CDR3 sequence (DNA): TGTGCCAGCAGCTTAGGCGGGGGGCGCGCGGGCAATGAGCAGTTCTTC.

V usage is TRBV20-1 and J usage is TRBJ2-5; 9 nucleotides agree with TRBD1. Germline CDR1 DFQATT, CDR2 SNEGSKA (reference sequence). The ends lost 0 bases at V and 5 bases at J; junction bases unmatched: 10. CDR3 size: 16 residues. CDR3 region: CSARDHLQGARETQYF. CDR3 DNA sequence: TGCAGTGCTAGAGATCACTTACAGGGGGCACGGGAGACCCAGTACTTC.